This T cell receptor (beta chain) was found in a study of blood T cell repertoires in COVID-19. The overall study: Acute and convalescent COVID-19 samples came from the United States, Italy and Spain. The analysed material was cDNA or gDNA that came from T cells, B-cell-depleted T cells, or PBMCs.

Original data processing: Nucleated cell number was recorded as an estimate derived from reference gene primer amplification. The assay was immunoSEQ multiplex PCR, and TCRdb's table has in-frame clones only and misses some. V, J and clone size were drawn from that table, and D and trimming were deduced from the DNA. This table has fewer than 55,000 clones, about four fifths appearing once. This CDR3 is built from 14 residues. Deletions cut 0 bases from V and 6 bases from J, with 13 bases between. Looked up from germline, CDR1 is SGHNT and CDR2 is YYREEE (reference sequence). The Seattle patients, enrolled during active infection, were followed longitudinally.

The origin of this receptor is an elderly woman with COVID-19, enrolled during active disease. Sequencing input: peripheral blood. The chain joins TRBV5-4 to TRBJ2-7, with unresolved D. CDR3 nucleotide sequence: TGTGCCAGCAGCTTGGCCTTGGCTAACAGCGAGCAGTACTTC. Its translation is CASSLALANSEQYF. The full variable domain, its missing parts supplied by reference TRBV5-4 and TRBJ2-7, is ETGVTQSPTHLIKTRGQQVTLRCSSQSGHNTVSWYQQALGQGPQFIFQYYREEENGRGNFPPRFSGLQFPNYSSELNVNALELDDSALYLCASSLALANSEQYFGPGTRLTVT.